Below are 14 T cell receptor beta chains sequenced from a single sample in a study of blood T cell repertoires in COVID-19. The table came from immunoSEQ multiplex PCR; TCRdb's copy has only in-frame clones and leaves some out. Of about 300,000 clones detected, around 88% appear once; the ten largest clones hold about 1.6%. What was sequenced was peripheral blood. Receptors were obtained from a woman aged 45 to 65 with acute or convalescent COVID-19.

The chain recombines TRBV27 with TRBJ1-1; TRBD1 aligns across 8 bases. Germline CDR1 and CDR2: MNHEY and SMNVEV (reference sequence). V was clipped by 6 bases and J by 3 bases; unmatched bases: 6. This CDR3 comprises 14 residues. The CDR3 loop is CASSWTGMYTEAFF. CDR3 nucleotides: TGTGCCAGCAGCTGGACAGGGATGTACACTGAAGCTTTCTTT.

This chain links TRBV2 with TRBJ1-1; 9 positions match TRBD1. Germline V gene lookup returns CDR1 SNHLY and CDR2 FYNNEI. The CDR3 has 15 residues. V lost 4 bases, J lost 11 bases, and 14 bases stayed unmatched. CDR3 amino acids: CASSAFPGQGLSAFF. The CDR3 DNA follows: TGTGCCAGCAGTGCCTTTCCGGGACAGGGTCTATCGGCTTTCTTT.

The chain has TRBV19 and TRBJ1-5; a weak D match, TRBD1 (5 bases). V was shortened by 3 bases and J by 6 bases, with 12 bases between the two germline ends. In germline, CDR1 is LNHDA, CDR2 SQIVND (reference sequence). The CDR3 has 14 amino acids. The CDR3 bases are TGTGCCAGTAGTATCGGGGGTAGGAGTCAGCCCCAGCATTTT. It specifies CASSIGGRSQPQHF.

The chain's CDR3 is CASSLAVTGGTEAFF. DNA of the CDR3: TGCGCCAGCAGCTTGGCTGTGACAGGGGGGACTGAAGCTTTCTTT. The V and J genes are TRBV5-1 and TRBJ1-1, with TRBD1 matching 9 bases. The CDR3 totals 15 residues. The germline gives CDR1 SGHRS, CDR2 YFSETQ. The V gene end was trimmed by 0 bases and the J gene end by 5 bases; junction bases not matched to a gene: 5.

This clone was seen just once. The chain combines TRBV7-9 with TRBJ2-5; D is unresolved. This CDR3 comprises 13 residues. Germline assignment: CDR1 SEHNR and CDR2 FQNEAQ (reference sequence). V lost 2 bases to trimming and J lost 4 bases, with 8 bases between them. The CDR3 DNA follows: TGTGCCAGCAGCTTATTTGTCGGAGAGACCCAGTACTTC. It codes for CASSLFVGETQYF.

This sequence joins TRBV6-5 and TRBJ1-5, with 8 bases fitting TRBD1. Germline CDR1 reads MNHEY; CDR2 reads SVGAGI. CDR3 length: 15 amino acids. J gave up 6 bases and V 8 bases, and 12 bases lay outside the gene matches. CDR3 amino acids: CASHVFGQGLQPQHF. The CDR3, as DNA: TGTGCCAGCCATGTTTTCGGACAGGGCCTTCAGCCCCAGCATTTT.

The chain links TRBV28 to TRBJ1-2; D gene unclear. Germline values: CDR1 MDHEN, CDR2 SYDVKM. V was pared by 4 bases and J by 3 bases, with 12 bases between. The CDR3 loop spans 14 amino acids. The CDR3 DNA follows: TGTGCCAGCAGTTCGGCCGACTCCTACTATGGCTACACCTTC. Translation: CASSSADSYYGYTF.

The rearrangement links TRBV4-3 to TRBJ1-3, with D perhaps matching TRBD1 (5 bases). The CDR3 is 14 amino acids. V was pared by 5 bases and J by 0 bases, with 8 bases between. Germline V gene sequence: CDR1 LGHNA, CDR2 YSLEER. The CDR3 loop reads CASSLDTSGNTIYF. CDR3 coding DNA: TGCGCCAGCAGCTTGGACACCTCTGGAAACACCATATATTTT.

This chain connects TRBV7-2 to TRBJ2-5; the match to TRBD2 covers 7 bases. After removal of 3 bases from V and 5 bases from J, the junction contained 9 bases not matched to a gene. In germline, CDR1 is SGHTA, CDR2 FQGNSA. The CDR3 length is 15 residues. The CDR3 coding sequence is TGTGCCAGCAGCTTGGGAGGGAGGGCCGAGGAGACCCAGTACTTC. Amino acid sequence: CASSLGGRAEETQYF.

The rearrangement joins TRBV30 to TRBJ2-7, with 7 bases that match TRBD2. Germline V gives CDR1 GTSNPN, CDR2 SVGIG (reference sequence). CDR3 length: 16 residues. V was pared by 1 base and J by 3 bases, with 12 bases of the junction left unmatched. The CDR3: CAWSEITLADLYEQYF. Written as DNA, the CDR3 is TGTGCCTGGAGTGAAATAACGCTAGCGGATCTCTACGAGCAGTACTTC.

The chain is built from TRBV19 and TRBJ2-7, with D hard to call. Germline V gene sequence: CDR1 LNHDA, CDR2 SQIVND (reference sequence). V gave up 1 base and J gave up 6 bases, with 16 bases separating them. The CDR3 sequence is 15 residues long. The CDR3 sequence: CASSIARHGSAEQYF. The CDR3 nucleotides are TGTGCCAGTAGTATAGCACGCCACGGGTCTGCCGAGCAGTACTTC.

In this sample, this clone is medium-sized. V is TRBV18 and J is TRBJ2-7; the D is unclear. This CDR3 contains 15 residues. CDR1 is KGHSH, CDR2 LQKENI, per germline. The V end lost 0 bases, the J end lost 0 bases, and 9 bases lay between the germline ends. The CDR3 coding sequence is TGTGCCAGCTCACCACCCCGAACTAACTCCTACGAGCAGTACTTC. It is translated as CASSPPRTNSYEQYF.

The chain couples TRBV4-3 to TRBJ1-5; tentative D call: TRBD1 (6 bases). CDR1 is LGHNA and CDR2 is YSLEER in the germline V gene. The V end was cut by 3 bases, the J end by 2 bases, with 11 bases between. This CDR3 is built from 15 residues. CDR3 loop: CASSQTRQGNQPQHF. In DNA, the CDR3 is TGCGCCAGCAGCCAGACCAGACAGGGCAATCAGCCCCAGCATTTT.

This sequence joins TRBV6-5 and TRBJ2-5; no clear D gene. Germline CDR1 reads MNHEY; CDR2 reads SVGAGI. The CDR3 has 14 residues. Trimming removed 0 bases from V and 2 bases from J, with 7 bases in between. The CDR3 coding sequence is TGTGCCAGCAGTTACTCGCCGACACAAGAGACCCAGTACTTC. This encodes CASSYSPTQETQYF.